The 26 T cell receptor beta chains listed next were all sequenced from one sample in a study of cytomegalovirus exposure and HLA in healthy donors. PCR primers comprised 60 Vbeta and 13 Jbeta primers. Method: immunoSEQ multiplex PCR; TCRdb's copy keeps in-frame clones and lacks some. The sample records about 130,000 clones, roughly 78% being singletons. Sequencing was done on a sample of PBMCs. These receptors were obtained from a man aged 25 to 40 in good health and CMV-seronegative.

This rearrangement joins TRBV7-2 to TRBJ2-7; perhaps TRBD2 as D (5 bases). This CDR3 contains 13 residues. With 5 bases removed from V and 1 base from J, the gap between germline ends came to 9 bases. CDR1 is SGHTA and CDR2 is FQGNSA in the germline V gene. The DNA for the CDR3 is TGTGCCAGCAGCCCCGGGGTGTCCTACGAGCAGTACTTC. Translation gives CASSPGVSYEQYF.

This chain connects TRBV5-1 to TRBJ2-2; D is ambiguous. Germline assignment: CDR1 SGHRS and CDR2 YFSETQ. This CDR3 region has 16 residues. The germline V and J ends were trimmed by 1 base and 6 bases, with 16 bases remaining between them. This CDR3 reads CASSLLSGFRSGELFF. The CDR3 DNA sequence: TGCGCCAGCAGCTTGCTGTCCGGGTTCCGATCCGGGGAGCTGTTTTTT.

This clone was detected only once. Other nucleotide sequences from this sample produce the same CDR3. V and J are TRBV4-1 and TRBJ2-7; the D is unclear. V lost 1 base to trimming and J lost 3 bases, with 7 bases between them. This CDR3 is 13 amino acids long. Germline-derived CDR1 and CDR2 are MGHRA and YSYEKL. CDR3 coding DNA: TGCGCCAGCAGCCAAGGTGCCAGCTACGAGCAGTACTTC. The encoded protein is CASSQGASYEQYF.

J is TRBJ1-5 and V is TRBV27, with 7 bases lining up with TRBD1. From germline, CDR1 is MNHEY and CDR2 SMNVEV (reference sequence). J gave up 2 bases and V 7 bases, and 8 bases lay outside the gene matches. The CDR3 runs to 15 residues. CDR3 region: CASTPTGPGNQPQHF. The CDR3 bases are TGTGCCAGCACCCCGACAGGGCCCGGCAATCAGCCCCAGCATTTT.

V gene TRBV4-3 combines with J gene TRBJ1-3; D ambiguous. The CDR3 spans 16 residues. The V gene's germline CDR1 is LGHNA and CDR2 YSLEER. The V end lost 0 bases, the J end lost 0 bases, and 9 bases lay between the germline ends. CDR3 residues: CASSQDYGGSGNTIYF. The CDR3, as DNA: TGCGCCAGCAGCCAAGATTACGGAGGCTCTGGAAACACCATATATTTT.

This clone was seen only once. The rearrangement uses TRBV10-3 and TRBJ2-1, with 12 bases aligning to TRBD2. V trimming: 4 bases; J trimming: 9 bases; junction bases outside the gene matches: 10. CDR3 length: 16 amino acids. Germline V CDR1 and CDR2: ENHRY, SYGVKD. The CDR3 here is CAISGGGTSGSVEQFF. The CDR3 DNA is TGTGCCATCAGTGGAGGCGGGACTAGCGGGTCTGTTGAGCAGTTCTTC.

The J gene is TRBJ2-2, the V gene TRBV5-4; D is uncertain. The CDR3 runs 15 residues. V was shortened by 2 bases and J by 5 bases, with 13 bases between the two germline ends. From germline, CDR1 is SGHNT and CDR2 YYREEE (reference sequence). For the CDR3, the DNA is TGTGCCAGCAGCTTAGTGGCCGCGGATACCGGGGAGCTGTTTTTT. Translation: CASSLVAADTGELFF.

V is TRBV30 and J is TRBJ2-1; 12 positions match TRBD2. From germline, CDR1 is GTSNPN and CDR2 SVGIG (reference sequence). CDR3 length: 13 amino acids. After removal of 4 bases from V and 8 bases from J, the junction contained 3 bases not matched to a gene. CDR3 sequence (DNA): TGTGCCTGGACACTAGCGGGAGGCTATGAGCAGTTCTTC. Amino acids: CAWTLAGGYEQFF.

The chain joins TRBV27 to TRBJ1-4, with TRBD1 as a possible D gene (6 bases). Trimming removed 2 bases at V and 10 bases at J, with 17 bases between. CDR3 size: 15 residues. Germline V gene data show CDR1 as MNHEY and CDR2 as SMNVEV (reference sequence). The CDR3 reads CASSLRPGDSGKLFF. DNA of the CDR3: TGTGCCAGCAGTTTACGTCCAGGGGATTCAGGAAAACTGTTTTTT.

This chain uses TRBV5-1 with TRBJ2-1; 10 positions agree with TRBD2. V gave up 4 bases and J gave up 5 bases; unmatched junction bases: 9. The CDR3 totals 16 residues. Germline assignment: CDR1 SGHRS and CDR2 YFSETQ. This chain's CDR3 is CASSLGWTSGHNEQFF. CDR3 DNA: TGCGCCAGCAGCCTTGGGTGGACTAGCGGCCACAATGAGCAGTTCTTC. Supplemented by reference TRBV5-1 and TRBJ2-1, the full variable domain reads KAGVTQTPRYLIKTRGQQVTLSCSPISGHRSVSWYQQTPGQGLQFLFEYFSETQRNKGNFPGRFSGRQFSNSRSEMNVSTLELGDSALYLCASSLGWTSGHNEQFFGPGTRLTVL.

The chain carries TRBV4-1 and TRBJ2-3; TRBD2 agrees at 7 bases. Germline CDR1 reads MGHRA; CDR2 reads YSYEKL. Unmatched junction bases numbered 2, after V lost 2 bases and J lost 0 bases. This CDR3 is built from 15 residues. DNA for the CDR3: TGCGCCAGCAGCCAAACTAGCGTAAGCACAGATACGCAGTATTTT. Its translation is CASSQTSVSTDTQYF.

V usage is TRBV28 and J usage is TRBJ2-1; TRBD1 matches at 7 bases. Germline loops: CDR1 MDHEN, CDR2 SYDVKM. Germline trimming cut 5 bases from V and 15 bases from J; bases unmatched to any gene: 19. The CDR3 spans 15 residues. CDR3 sequence reads: CASSLQSTGQLALFF. The CDR3 bases are TGTGCCAGCAGTCTCCAATCGACAGGGCAGCTCGCTCTGTTCTTC.

This clone has just a few counts. This rearrangement joins TRBV19 to TRBJ1-5; D ambiguous. The CDR3 is 13 amino acids. Germline loops: CDR1 LNHDA, CDR2 SQIVND (reference sequence). With 0 bases removed from V and 4 bases from J, the gap between germline ends came to 4 bases. CDR3 bases: TGTGCCAGTAGTATAGACCCTAATCAGCCCCAGCATTTT. Its translation is CASSIDPNQPQHF.

Only one count was recorded for this clone. This chain connects TRBV6-1 to TRBJ1-3; D not resolved. CDR1 is MNHNS and CDR2 is SASEGT in the germline V gene. There are 13 residues in the CDR3. V was cut by 7 bases and J by 4 bases, with 11 bases left in between. CDR3 nucleotide sequence: TGTGCCAGCAACACCTTCGGGGGAAACACCATATATTTT. This codes for CASNTFGGNTIYF.

V and J are TRBV19 and TRBJ2-6; D is unclear. With 10 bases removed from V and 0 bases from J, the gap between germline ends came to 10 bases. The CDR3 is made up of 14 amino acids. Germline assignment: CDR1 LNHDA and CDR2 SQIVND (reference sequence). The CDR3 reads CATAGTSGANVLTF. The DNA of the CDR3 is TGTGCCACCGCAGGAACCTCTGGGGCCAACGTCCTGACTTTC. The variable domain in full, completed from reference TRBV19 and TRBJ2-6, reads DGGITQSPKYLFRKEGQNVTLSCEQNLNHDAMYWYRQDPGQGLRLIYYSQIVNDFQKGDIAEGYSVSREKKESFPLTVTSAQKNPTAFYLCATAGTSGANVLTFGAGSRLTVL.

The chain links TRBV6-1 to TRBJ2-1, with TRBD2 matching over 12 bases. This CDR3 is built from 20 residues. The V segment lost 0 bases and the J segment 4 bases; nucleotides outside the gene matches: 13. CDR1 and CDR2 from the germline V gene are MNHNS and SASEGT. The DNA of the CDR3 is TGTGCCAGCAGTGAAGCGGTGCTAGCGGGAGGGTCCCAGAGGTACAATGAGCAGTTCTTC. Protein product: CASSEAVLAGGSQRYNEQFF.

The genes are TRBV7-9 and TRBJ1-1; the D gene is possibly TRBD1 (6 bases). The V end lost 5 bases, the J end lost 3 bases, and 19 bases lay between the germline ends. CDR1 is SEHNR and CDR2 is FQNEAQ in the germline V gene (reference sequence). This CDR3 region has 16 residues. The CDR3 region has the DNA TGTGCCAGCAGCCCTCGAGCGGGGGCGGAATACACTGAAGCTTTCTTT. It translates to CASSPRAGAEYTEAFF.

V is TRBV7-2 and J is TRBJ1-2; D remains unclear. Trimming left V 6 bases short and J 3 bases short, with 11 bases between. Germline CDR1 is SGHTA and CDR2 is FQGNSA. The CDR3 has 13 residues. CDR3 region: CASSLDSYYGYTF. The CDR3 nucleotides read TGTGCCAGCAGTCTTGACTCTTACTATGGCTACACCTTC.

This chain uses TRBV5-1 with TRBJ2-5, with D maybe TRBD1 (6 bases). This CDR3 comprises 14 residues. Germline V lookup: CDR1 SGHRS, CDR2 YFSETQ. V lost 8 bases, J lost 4 bases, and 18 bases lay in between. The DNA for the CDR3 is TGCGCCAGTAAAACAGGGCCCGGTATAGAGACCCAGTACTTC. Its protein is CASKTGPGIETQYF.

The rearrangement uses TRBV7-9 and TRBJ1-2, with 10 bases identical to TRBD1. Germline values: CDR1 SEHNR, CDR2 FQNEAQ (reference sequence). V was clipped by 6 bases and J by 3 bases; unmatched bases: 13. CDR3 length: 17 amino acids. Here the CDR3 DNA reads TGTGCCAGCAGTTTAACCCCGACCGGGACAGGGGACTATGGCTACACCTTC. This gives the protein CASSLTPTGTGDYGYTF.

The chain has TRBV25-1 and TRBJ1-1; 7 nucleotides match TRBD1. The CDR3 is 16 amino acids. In germline, CDR1 is MGHDK, CDR2 SYGVNS. Germline trimming cut 5 bases from V and 0 bases from J; bases unmatched to any gene: 9. The CDR3 region is CASSPGGTGLNTEAFF. In DNA form, the CDR3 reads TGTGCCAGCAGTCCAGGGGGTACTGGTTTGAACACTGAAGCTTTCTTT.

The genes are TRBV15 and TRBJ2-7; D is undetermined. Germline CDR1 reads LNHNV; CDR2 reads YYDKDF (reference sequence). The CDR3 is 15 amino acids. Trimming left V 3 bases short and J 1 base short, with 13 bases between. CDR3 in amino acids: CATSSRTLPSYEQYF. CDR3 DNA sequence: TGTGCCACCAGCAGTCGCACACTACCATCCTACGAGCAGTACTTC.

CDR3 sequence (DNA): TGTGCCAGCAGTTACTCACATTTATCTTCCACAGATACGCAGTATTTT. This gives the protein CASSYSHLSSTDTQYF. The chain recombines TRBV6-5 with TRBJ2-3, with D unclear. With 0 bases removed from V and 2 bases from J, the gap between germline ends came to 12 bases. Per the germline V gene, CDR1 is MNHEY and CDR2 is SVGAGI. The length of the CDR3 is 16 residues.

The V gene is TRBV10-3, the J gene TRBJ1-1, with 8 bases that match TRBD1. This CDR3 is 14 amino acids long. V trimming: 7 bases; J trimming: 1 base; junction bases outside the gene matches: 5. Germline CDR1 reads ENHRY; CDR2 reads SYGVKD. CDR3 protein: CAITGTGTNTEAFF. For the CDR3, the DNA is TGTGCCATCACTGGGACAGGAACGAACACTGAAGCTTTCTTT.

The chain carries TRBV7-6 and TRBJ2-1; perhaps TRBD2 as D (5 bases). This CDR3 contains 17 residues. Trimming stripped 0 bases from V and 8 bases from J, with 20 bases between. CDR1 is SGHVS and CDR2 is FNYEAQ in the germline V gene. This CDR3 is CASSLAEEINSYDEQFF. The CDR3 nucleotides are TGTGCCAGCAGCTTAGCGGAGGAAATTAATTCGTACGATGAGCAGTTCTTC.

The chain has TRBV4-2 and TRBJ1-4, with 8 bases matching TRBD1. The V gene's germline CDR1 is LGHNA and CDR2 YNFKEQ. V shed 4 bases, J shed 6 bases, and the junction held 7 bases outside the gene matches. CDR3 length equals 15 residues. This chain's CDR3 is CASSPGQGGHEKLFF. The CDR3, as DNA: TGTGCCAGCAGCCCCGGACAGGGCGGGCATGAAAAACTGTTTTTT.